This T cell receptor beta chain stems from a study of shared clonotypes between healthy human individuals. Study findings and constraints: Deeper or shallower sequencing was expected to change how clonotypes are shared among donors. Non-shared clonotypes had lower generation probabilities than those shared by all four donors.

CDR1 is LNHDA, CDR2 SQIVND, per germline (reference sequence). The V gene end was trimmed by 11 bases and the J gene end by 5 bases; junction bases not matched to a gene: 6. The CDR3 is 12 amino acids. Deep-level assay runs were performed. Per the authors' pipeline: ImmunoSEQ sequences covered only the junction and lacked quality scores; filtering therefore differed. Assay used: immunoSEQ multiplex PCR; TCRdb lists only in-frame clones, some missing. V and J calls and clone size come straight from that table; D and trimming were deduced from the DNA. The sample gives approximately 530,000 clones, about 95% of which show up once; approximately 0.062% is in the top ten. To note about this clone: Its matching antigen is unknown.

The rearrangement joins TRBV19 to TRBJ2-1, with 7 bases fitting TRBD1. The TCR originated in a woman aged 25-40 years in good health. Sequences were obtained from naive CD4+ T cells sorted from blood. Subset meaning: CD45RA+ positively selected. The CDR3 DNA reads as TGTGCCCCGGGGACAGCCGACAATGAGCAGTTCTTC. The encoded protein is CAPGTADNEQFF.